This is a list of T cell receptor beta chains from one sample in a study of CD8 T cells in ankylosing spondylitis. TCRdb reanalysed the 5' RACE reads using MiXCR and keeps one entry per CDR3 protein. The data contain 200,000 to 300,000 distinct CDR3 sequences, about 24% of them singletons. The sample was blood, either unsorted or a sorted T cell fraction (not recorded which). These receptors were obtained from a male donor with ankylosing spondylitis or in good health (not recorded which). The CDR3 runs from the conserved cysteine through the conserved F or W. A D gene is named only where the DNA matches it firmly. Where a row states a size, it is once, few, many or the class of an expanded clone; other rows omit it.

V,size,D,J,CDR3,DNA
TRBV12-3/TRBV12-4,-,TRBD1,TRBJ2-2,CASRGTGGPNTGELFF,TGTGCCAGCAGGGGAACAGGGGGCCCGAACACCGGGGAGCTGTTTTTT
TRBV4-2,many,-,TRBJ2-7,CASSPERGTASSYEQYF,TGTGCCAGCAGCCCAGAGAGGGGGACTGCGAGCTCCTACGAGCAGTACTTC
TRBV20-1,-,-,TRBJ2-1,CCARTQGTLDSYNEQFF,TGCTGTGCTAGAACCCAGGGTACCCTCGACTCCTACAATGAGCAGTTCTTC
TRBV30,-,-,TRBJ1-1,CAWSVLVHTEAFF,TGTGCCTGGAGTGTACTGGTCCACACTGAAGCTTTCTTT
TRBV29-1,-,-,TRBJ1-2,CSVAGANGYTF,TGCAGCGTTGCAGGGGCGAACGGCTACACCTTC
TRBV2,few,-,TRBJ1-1,CASDGLQGPNTEAFF,TGTGCCAGCGACGGTCTGCAGGGTCCGAACACTGAAGCTTTCTTT
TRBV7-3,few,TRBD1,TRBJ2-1,CASSLGQANNEQFF,TGTGCCAGCAGCTTGGGACAGGCCAACAATGAGCAGTTCTTC
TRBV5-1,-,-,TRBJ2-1,CASSGVASYNEQFF,TGCGCCAGCAGCGGGGTGGCGTCCTACAATGAGCAGTTCTTC
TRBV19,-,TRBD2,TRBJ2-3,CASSISGLAGGTDTQYF,TGTGCCAGTAGTATCTCCGGACTAGCGGGAGGTACAGATACGCAGTATTTT
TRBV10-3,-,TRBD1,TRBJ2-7,CAISGPRQGGTYEQYF,TGTGCCATCAGTGGGCCACGACAGGGGGGGACCTACGAGCAGTACTTC
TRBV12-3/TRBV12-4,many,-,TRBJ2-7,CASSSDRRVYEQYF,TGTGCCAGCAGTTCCGACAGGCGGGTCTACGAGCAGTACTTC
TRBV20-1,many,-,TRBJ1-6,CSARVKAGRRDSPLHF,TGCAGTGCTAGAGTAAAGGCGGGCAGGCGCGATTCACCCCTCCACTTT
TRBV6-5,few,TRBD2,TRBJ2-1,CASSYSAAGVRLYNEQFF,TGTGCCAGCAGTTACTCCGCCGCGGGGGTCCGCCTCTACAATGAGCAGTTCTTC
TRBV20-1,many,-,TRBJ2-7,CSARNQGGEQYF,TGCAGTGCTAGGAACCAAGGAGGCGAGCAGTACTTC
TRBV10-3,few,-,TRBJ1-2,CAISESGGTYGYTF,TGTGCCATCAGTGAGTCTGGCGGGACCTATGGCTACACCTTC
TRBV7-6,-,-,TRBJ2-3,CASSFYGMSTDTQYF,TGTGCCAGCAGCTTCTACGGGATGAGCACAGATACGCAGTATTTT
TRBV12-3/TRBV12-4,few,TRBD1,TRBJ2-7,CASSSNRGTYEQYF,TGTGCCAGCAGTTCTAACAGGGGCACATACGAGCAGTACTTC
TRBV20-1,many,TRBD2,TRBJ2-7,CSARRLADSYEQYF,TGCAGTGCTAGGAGACTAGCGGATTCCTACGAGCAGTACTTC
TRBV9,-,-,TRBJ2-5,CASSVAGYSQETQYF,TGTGCCAGCAGCGTAGCTGGGTATTCCCAAGAGACCCAGTACTTC
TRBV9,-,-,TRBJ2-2,CASSPHLRGAGELFF,TGTGCCAGCAGCCCACACCTTAGAGGCGCCGGGGAGCTGTTTTTT
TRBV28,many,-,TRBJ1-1,CASSQIGGDTEAFF,TGTGCCAGCAGCCAAATTGGTGGAGACACTGAAGCTTTCTTT
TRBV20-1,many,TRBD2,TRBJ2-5,CSARVGGNRETQYF,TGCAGTGCTAGAGTCGGGGGGAACCGGGAGACCCAGTACTTC
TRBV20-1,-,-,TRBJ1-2,CSASVGFRGYTF,TGCAGTGCTAGCGTGGGGTTTCGCGGCTACACCTTC
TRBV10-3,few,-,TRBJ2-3,CAISDGDYSTDTQYF,TGTGCCATCAGTGATGGAGATTACAGCACAGATACGCAGTATTTT
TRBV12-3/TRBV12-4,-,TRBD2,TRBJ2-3,CASSSPKRGALDTQYF,TGTGCCAGCAGTTCCCCTAAGCGGGGGGCACTGGATACGCAGTATTTT
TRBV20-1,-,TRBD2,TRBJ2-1,CSARTRGGFNEQFF,TGCAGTGCTAGAACGCGGGGGGGTTTCAATGAGCAGTTCTTC
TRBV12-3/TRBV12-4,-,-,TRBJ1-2,CASSGAGRGYHYGYTF,TGTGCCAGCAGTGGAGCGGGGCGGGGGTATCACTATGGCTACACCTTC
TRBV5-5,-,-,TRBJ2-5,CASSLSGLYQETQYF,TGTGCCAGCAGCTTGTCCGGGCTTTACCAAGAGACCCAGTACTTC
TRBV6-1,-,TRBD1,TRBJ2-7,CASITGTGSYEQYF,TGTGCCAGCATAACCGGGACAGGGTCCTACGAGCAGTACTTC
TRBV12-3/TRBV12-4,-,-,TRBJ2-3,CASSQGRTDTQYF,TGTGCCAGCAGTCAGGGGCGGACAGATACGCAGTATTTT
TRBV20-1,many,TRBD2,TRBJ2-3,CSARELGDPSGGIIAQYF,TGCAGTGCTAGAGAATTAGGCGACCCTAGCGGGGGCATTATTGCGCAGTATTTT
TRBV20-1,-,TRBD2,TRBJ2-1,CSARTLAGATSSYNEQFF,TGCAGTGCTAGGACCCTAGCGGGGGCCACCAGCTCCTACAATGAGCAGTTCTTC
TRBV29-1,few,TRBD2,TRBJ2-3,CSVAPRLAIRGDTQYF,TGCAGCGTTGCCCCCAGACTAGCGATTCGGGGAGATACGCAGTATTTT
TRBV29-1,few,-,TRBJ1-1,CSVDGIEAGEAFF,TGCAGCGTTGATGGCATCGAGGCCGGCGAAGCTTTCTTT